Listed below are T cell receptor beta chains from one sample, sequenced in a study of PD-L1 blockade in urothelial cancer. Profiling relied on immunoSEQ multiplex PCR, and the TCRdb table lists in-frame clones only, not all of them. The sample includes under 55,000 clones, 84% of them seen just once. The source was PBMCs, collected around atezolizumab (anti-PD-L1) treatment. The receptors originated from a man between 35 and 55 years old with urothelial cancer. Each CDR3 is given without its conserved first and last residue. The order of the fields is J gene, D gene, V gene, CDR3 protein. D genes are given only for firm matches.

TRBJ2-1,TRBD1,TRBV28,ASSLSLGDRIQF
TRBJ1-1,TRBD1,TRBV18,ASSPTGRTEAF
TRBJ1-1,-,TRBV28,ASRTGSRTEAF
TRBJ1-1,-,TRBV27,ASSSRGLNTEAF
TRBJ2-1,TRBD2,TRBV5-1,ASRRTGGEQF
TRBJ1-4,TRBD1,TRBV4-1,ASSQPTGGQKKLF
TRBJ2-1,-,TRBV19,ASSLVRVGNEQF
TRBJ2-4,TRBD2,TRBV7-7,ASSLGGGCCTKNIQY
TRBJ2-7,TRBD1,TRBV19,ASSTLLQGGYEQY
TRBJ1-2,TRBD1,TRBV18,ASSPGFRTGFNYGYT
TRBJ1-2,TRBD1,TRBV14,ASSQALRDRGYGYT
TRBJ2-1,TRBD1,TRBV9,ASSVGQAQF
TRBJ1-5,-,TRBV21-1,ASTFGHDPQH
TRBJ2-1,TRBD1,TRBV29-1,SVATGAATYNEQF
TRBJ2-7,-,TRBV2,ASTGTYGASYEQY
TRBJ2-3,-,TRBV5-1,ASSFQGGGTDTQY
TRBJ2-3,-,TRBV5-4,ASSLAGGGGTDTQY
TRBJ1-1,-,TRBV19,ASSTLEAF
TRBJ2-5,-,TRBV19,ASSITTWETQY
TRBJ2-1,TRBD2,TRBV13,ASSTTAAGIYNEQF
TRBJ2-5,TRBD2,TRBV19,ASRPSGRRETQY
TRBJ2-5,TRBD2,TRBV11-2,ASSLSLGGLVETQY
TRBJ2-2,TRBD1,TRBV7-3,ASSLGQKNTGELF
TRBJ2-5,TRBD2,TRBV7-8,ASSHIRASGSVSETQY
TRBJ2-7,-,TRBV4-1,ASSHRDRTYEQY
TRBJ1-2,-,TRBV25-1,ASSAGAGGYT
TRBJ1-2,-,TRBV5-6,ASSLESRFNYGYT
TRBJ2-3,-,TRBV7-6,ASSLSGLRTDTQY
TRBJ2-7,-,TRBV5-1,ASSTASSEQY
TRBJ2-2,TRBD1,TRBV29-1,SVRTGGTGELF
TRBJ1-1,-,TRBV19,ASSARVLQDTEAF
TRBJ2-2,-,TRBV28,ASSVDSRNTGELF
TRBJ1-4,TRBD1,TRBV5-8,ASSFGTGNEKLF
TRBJ2-3,-,TRBV14,ASSHTVSRTDTQY
TRBJ1-2,-,TRBV5-1,ASSPGNYGYT
TRBJ2-7,TRBD2,TRBV7-3,ASSYGREYEQY
TRBJ1-2,-,TRBV28,ASSLYSQDGYT
TRBJ2-3,-,TRBV12-5,ASGLSSGYTDTQY
TRBJ2-2,-,TRBV30,AWSFLGAANTGELF
TRBJ2-6,-,TRBV21-1,ASSKESGAGGRAYSGANVLT
TRBJ2-7,TRBD1,TRBV9,ASSPNPGQGFRDEQY
TRBJ2-3,-,TRBV29-1,SVVSGSDADTQY
TRBJ1-5,-,TRBV28,ASRRGGERQPQH
TRBJ2-3,TRBD1,TRBV4-3,ASSPRDSRTDTQY
TRBJ2-7,TRBD2,TRBV19,ASSSSGRVGYEQY
TRBJ2-7,-,TRBV6-1,ASQNSGNTYEQY
TRBJ1-3,-,TRBV18,ASSPGVAGNTIY
TRBJ1-2,-,TRBV28,ASSLATTGFYGYT
TRBJ2-5,TRBD2,TRBV7-9,ASSLILAGGKETQY
TRBJ1-5,-,TRBV2,ASSGPDSNQPQH